The entry below gives a single T cell receptor beta chain sequence along with its context. The target antigen is unknown. The record originates from a study of cytomegalovirus exposure and HLA in healthy donors. Study-wide context: Out of 150 million to 200 million T cells, an earlier analysis found over 100 million unique TCR beta sequences in total. Ancestry clustering placed about 80% of roughly 410 genotyped donors in the Caucasian-associated cluster.

The study, taken as a whole, reports: In a later analysis, TCR beta V- and J-gene trimming showed a link to a missense DCLRE1C variant. Later analysis found that TCR beta chains associated with HLA were more clonally expanded than other, equally common chains.

PCR involved 60 Vbeta and 13 Jbeta primers. Assay: immunoSEQ multiplex PCR; the TCRdb copy retains only in-frame clones and omits some. Counted here are some 190,000 clones, 65% to 85% occurring once; the ten biggest clones make up around 1.4%. The sequence derives from a girl under 18 in good health and CMV-seropositive. Input material: PBMCs.

CDR3: CASSPARRTGSYGYTF. The DNA of the CDR3 is TGTGCCAGCAGCCCGGCTAGACGGACGGGGAGCTATGGCTACACCTTC. This chain connects TRBV5-6 to TRBJ1-2; D is undetermined. The V end lost 4 bases, the J end lost 4 bases, and 20 bases lay between the germline ends. Looked up from germline, CDR1 is SGHDT and CDR2 is YYEEEE. This CDR3 contains 16 residues.